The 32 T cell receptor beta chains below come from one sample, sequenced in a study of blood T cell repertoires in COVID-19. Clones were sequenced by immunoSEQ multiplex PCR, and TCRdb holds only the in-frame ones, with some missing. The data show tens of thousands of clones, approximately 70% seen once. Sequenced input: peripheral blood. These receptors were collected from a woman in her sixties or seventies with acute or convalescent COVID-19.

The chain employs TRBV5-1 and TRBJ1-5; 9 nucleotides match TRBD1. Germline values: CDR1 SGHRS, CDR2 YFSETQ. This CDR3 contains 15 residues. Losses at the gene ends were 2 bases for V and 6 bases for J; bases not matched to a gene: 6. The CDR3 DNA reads TGCGCCAGCAGCTTACAGGGGGCGGAAGGTCAGCCCCAGCATTTT. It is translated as CASSLQGAEGQPQHF.

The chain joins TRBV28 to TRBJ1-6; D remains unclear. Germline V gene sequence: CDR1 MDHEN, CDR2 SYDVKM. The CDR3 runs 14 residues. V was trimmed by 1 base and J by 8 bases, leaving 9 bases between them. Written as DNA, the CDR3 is TGTGCCAGCAGTTTATCGCGGCTATATTCACCCCTCCACTTT. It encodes CASSLSRLYSPLHF.

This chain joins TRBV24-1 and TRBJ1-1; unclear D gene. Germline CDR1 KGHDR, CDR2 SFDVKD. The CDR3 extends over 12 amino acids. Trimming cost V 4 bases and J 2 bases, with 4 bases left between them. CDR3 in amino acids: CATSDLNTEAFF. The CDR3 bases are TGTGCCACCAGTGACCTAAACACTGAAGCTTTCTTT.

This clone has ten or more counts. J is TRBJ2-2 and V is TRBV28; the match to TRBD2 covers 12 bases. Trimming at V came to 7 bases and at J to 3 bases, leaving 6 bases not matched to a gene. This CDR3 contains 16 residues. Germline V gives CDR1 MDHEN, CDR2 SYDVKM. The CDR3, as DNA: TGTGCCAGCAACCCACTAGCGGGGGGCTACACCGGGGAGCTGTTTTTT. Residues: CASNPLAGGYTGELFF.

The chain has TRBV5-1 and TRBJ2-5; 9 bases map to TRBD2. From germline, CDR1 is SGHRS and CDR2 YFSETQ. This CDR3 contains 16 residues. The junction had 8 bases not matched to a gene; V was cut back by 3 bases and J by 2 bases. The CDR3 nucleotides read TGCGCCAGCAGCTCGCCCGGGACTAGCAATCAAGAGACCCAGTACTTC. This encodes CASSSPGTSNQETQYF.

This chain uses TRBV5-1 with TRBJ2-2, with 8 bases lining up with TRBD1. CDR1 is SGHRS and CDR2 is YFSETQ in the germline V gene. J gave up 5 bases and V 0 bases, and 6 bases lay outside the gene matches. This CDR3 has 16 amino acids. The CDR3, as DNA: TGCGCCAGCAGCTTGGTTGCGGACAGGGTAACCGGGGAGCTGTTTTTT. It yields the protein CASSLVADRVTGELFF. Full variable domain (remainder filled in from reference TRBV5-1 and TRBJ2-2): KAGVTQTPRYLIKTRGQQVTLSCSPISGHRSVSWYQQTPGQGLQFLFEYFSETQRNKGNFPGRFSGRQFSNSRSEMNVSTLELGDSALYLCASSLVADRVTGELFFGEGSRLTVL.

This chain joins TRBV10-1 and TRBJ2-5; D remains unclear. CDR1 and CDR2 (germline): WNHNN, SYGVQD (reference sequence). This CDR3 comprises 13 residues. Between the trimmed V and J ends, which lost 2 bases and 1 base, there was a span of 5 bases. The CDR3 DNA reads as TGCGCCAGCAGTGAGCAGATCCAAGAGACCCAGTACTTC. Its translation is CASSEQIQETQYF.

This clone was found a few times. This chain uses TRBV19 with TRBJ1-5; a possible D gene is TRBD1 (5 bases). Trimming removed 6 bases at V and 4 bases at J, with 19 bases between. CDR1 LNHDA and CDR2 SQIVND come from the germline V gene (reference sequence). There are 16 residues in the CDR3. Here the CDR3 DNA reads TGTGCCAGTAGCAAACAGGTAATCCTTCGTAATCAGCCCCAGCATTTT. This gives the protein CASSKQVILRNQPQHF.

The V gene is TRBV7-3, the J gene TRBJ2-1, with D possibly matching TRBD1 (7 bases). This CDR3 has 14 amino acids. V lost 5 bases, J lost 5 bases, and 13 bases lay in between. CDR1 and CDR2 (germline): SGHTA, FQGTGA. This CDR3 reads CASSPAGGHNEQFF. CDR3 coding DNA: TGTGCCAGCAGCCCGGCAGGGGGGCACAATGAGCAGTTCTTC.

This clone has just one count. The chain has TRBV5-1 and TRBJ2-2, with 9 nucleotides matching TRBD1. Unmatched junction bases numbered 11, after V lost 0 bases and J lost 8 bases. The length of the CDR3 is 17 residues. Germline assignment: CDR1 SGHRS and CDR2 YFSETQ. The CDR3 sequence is CASSLEGQGTISGELFF. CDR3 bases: TGCGCCAGCAGCTTGGAGGGACAGGGTACTATCTCTGGGGAGCTGTTTTTT.

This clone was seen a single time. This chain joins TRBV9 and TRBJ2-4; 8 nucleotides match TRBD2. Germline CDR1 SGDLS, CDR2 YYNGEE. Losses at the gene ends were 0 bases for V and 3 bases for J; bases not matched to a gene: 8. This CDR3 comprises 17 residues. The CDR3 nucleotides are TGTGCCAGCAGCGTAGAAGCGGGAGACATCGGCAAAAACATTCAGTACTTC. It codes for CASSVEAGDIGKNIQYF.

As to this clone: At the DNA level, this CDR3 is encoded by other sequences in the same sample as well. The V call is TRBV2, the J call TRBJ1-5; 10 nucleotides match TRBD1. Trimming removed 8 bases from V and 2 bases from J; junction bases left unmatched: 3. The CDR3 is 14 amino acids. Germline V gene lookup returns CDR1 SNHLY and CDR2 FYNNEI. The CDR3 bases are TGTGCCAGCTCCGGGACAGGGGGCAATCAGCCCCAGCATTTT. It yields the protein CASSGTGGNQPQHF.

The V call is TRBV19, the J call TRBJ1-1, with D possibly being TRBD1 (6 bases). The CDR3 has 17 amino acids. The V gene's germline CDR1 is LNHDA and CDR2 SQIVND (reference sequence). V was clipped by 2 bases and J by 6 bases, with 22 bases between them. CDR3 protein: CASSIQDGARGRAEAFF. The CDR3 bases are TGTGCCAGTAGTATACAGGACGGGGCCAGGGGTCGCGCTGAAGCTTTCTTT.

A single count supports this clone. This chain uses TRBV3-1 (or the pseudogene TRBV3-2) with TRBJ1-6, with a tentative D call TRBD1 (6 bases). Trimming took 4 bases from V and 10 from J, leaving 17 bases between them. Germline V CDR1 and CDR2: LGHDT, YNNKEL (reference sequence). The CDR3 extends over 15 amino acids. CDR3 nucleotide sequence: TGTGCCAGCAGCCCGGGGGGCAGGGAGGGGTCACCCCTCCACTTT. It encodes CASSPGGREGSPLHF.

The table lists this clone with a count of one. Here the CDR3 DNA reads TGCGCCAGCAGTGGGACAGTCGGCGACATTCAGTACTTC. Protein: CASSGTVGDIQYF. The rearrangement joins TRBV10-1 to TRBJ2-4, with D perhaps TRBD1 (6 bases). This CDR3 region has 13 residues. CDR1 is WNHNN, CDR2 SYGVQD, per germline (reference sequence). The V end lost 4 bases, the J end lost 8 bases, and 12 bases lay between the germline ends.

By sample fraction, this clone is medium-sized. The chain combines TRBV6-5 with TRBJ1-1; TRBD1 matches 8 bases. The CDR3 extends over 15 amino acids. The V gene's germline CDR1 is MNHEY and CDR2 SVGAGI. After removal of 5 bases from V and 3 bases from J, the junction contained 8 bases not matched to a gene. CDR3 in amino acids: CASSQFVTGDTEAFF. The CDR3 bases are TGTGCCAGCAGTCAATTCGTGACAGGGGACACTGAAGCTTTCTTT.

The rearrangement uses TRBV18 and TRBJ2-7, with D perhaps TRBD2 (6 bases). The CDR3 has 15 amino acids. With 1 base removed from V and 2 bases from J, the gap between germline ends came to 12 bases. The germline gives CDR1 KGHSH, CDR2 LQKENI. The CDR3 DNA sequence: TGTGCCAGCTCACCACGTCGGGGGTCAACCTACGAGCAGTACTTC. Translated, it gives CASSPRRGSTYEQYF.

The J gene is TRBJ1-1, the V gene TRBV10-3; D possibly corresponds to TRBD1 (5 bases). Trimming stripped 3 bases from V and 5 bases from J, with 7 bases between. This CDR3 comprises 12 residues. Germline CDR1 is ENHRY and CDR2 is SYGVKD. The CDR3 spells CAISEQATEAFF. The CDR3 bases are TGTGCCATCAGTGAACAGGCTACTGAAGCTTTCTTT.

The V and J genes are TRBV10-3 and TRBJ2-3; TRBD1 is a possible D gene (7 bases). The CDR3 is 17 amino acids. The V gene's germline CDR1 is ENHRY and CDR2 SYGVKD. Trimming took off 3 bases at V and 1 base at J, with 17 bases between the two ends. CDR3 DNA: TGTGCCATCAGTGATAGATCCGACAGGGAGGGCACAGATACGCAGTATTTT. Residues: CAISDRSDREGTDTQYF.

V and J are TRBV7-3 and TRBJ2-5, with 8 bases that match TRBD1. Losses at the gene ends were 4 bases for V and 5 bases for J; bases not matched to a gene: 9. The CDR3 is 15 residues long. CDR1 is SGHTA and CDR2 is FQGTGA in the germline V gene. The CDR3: CASSSRQGSVETQYF. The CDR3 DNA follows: TGTGCCAGCAGCTCCAGACAGGGGAGCGTCGAGACCCAGTACTTC.

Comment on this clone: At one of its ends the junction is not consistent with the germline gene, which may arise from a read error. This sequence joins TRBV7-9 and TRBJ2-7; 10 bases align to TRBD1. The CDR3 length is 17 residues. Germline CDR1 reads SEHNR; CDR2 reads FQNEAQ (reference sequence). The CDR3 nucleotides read TGTGCCAGCAGTTTAGCCCAGGGACAGGGGATATACTACGAGCAGTACTTC. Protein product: CASSLAQGQGIYYEQYF.

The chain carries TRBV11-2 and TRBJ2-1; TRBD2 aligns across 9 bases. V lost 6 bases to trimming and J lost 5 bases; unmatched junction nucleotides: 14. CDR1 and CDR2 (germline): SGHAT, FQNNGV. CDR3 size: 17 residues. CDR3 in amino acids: CASSPLFAGGRNNEQFF. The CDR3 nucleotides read TGTGCCAGCAGTCCCCTCTTTGCGGGGGGGCGAAACAATGAGCAGTTCTTC.

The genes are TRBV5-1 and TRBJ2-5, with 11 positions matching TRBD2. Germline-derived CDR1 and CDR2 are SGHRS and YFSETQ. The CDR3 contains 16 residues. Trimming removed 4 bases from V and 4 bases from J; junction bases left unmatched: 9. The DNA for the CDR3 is TGCGCCAGCAGCCCGGGTGAACTAGCGGGGGTAGAGACCCAGTACTTC. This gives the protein CASSPGELAGVETQYF.

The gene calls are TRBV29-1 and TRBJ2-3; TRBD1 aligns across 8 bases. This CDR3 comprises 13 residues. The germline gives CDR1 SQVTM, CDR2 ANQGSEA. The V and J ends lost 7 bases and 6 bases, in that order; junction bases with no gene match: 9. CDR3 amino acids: CSGLGQGADTQYF. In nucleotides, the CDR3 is TGCAGCGGCCTGGGGCAGGGGGCCGATACGCAGTATTTT.

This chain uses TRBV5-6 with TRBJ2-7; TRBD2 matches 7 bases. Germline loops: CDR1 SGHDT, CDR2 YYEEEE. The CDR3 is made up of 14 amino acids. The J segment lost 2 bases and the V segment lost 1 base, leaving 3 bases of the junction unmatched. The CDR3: CASSLYGLAYEQYF. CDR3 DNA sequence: TGTGCCAGCAGCTTGTATGGACTAGCCTACGAGCAGTACTTC.

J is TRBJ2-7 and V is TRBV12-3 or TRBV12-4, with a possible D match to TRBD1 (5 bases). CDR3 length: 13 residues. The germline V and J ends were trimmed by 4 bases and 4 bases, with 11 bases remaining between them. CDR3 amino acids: CASSYDSFYEQYF. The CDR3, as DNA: TGTGCCAGCAGTTATGACAGTTTTTACGAGCAGTACTTC.

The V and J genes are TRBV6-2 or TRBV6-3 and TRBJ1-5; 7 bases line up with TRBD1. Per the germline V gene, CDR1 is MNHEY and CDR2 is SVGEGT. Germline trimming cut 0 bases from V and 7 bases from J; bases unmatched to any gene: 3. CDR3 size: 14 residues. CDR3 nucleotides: TGTGCCAGCAGTTACTCCGCAGGGGGACAGCCCCAGCATTTT. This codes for CASSYSAGGQPQHF.

For the CDR3, the DNA is TGTGCCAGCAGCTTACAGGAAGGTAGTAACAATGAGCAGTTCTTC. Amino acid sequence: CASSLQEGSNNEQFF. The chain links TRBV7-6 to TRBJ2-1; unclear D gene. The CDR3 totals 15 residues. The germline CDR1 and CDR2 sequences are SGHVS and FNYEAQ. V gave up 2 bases and J gave up 5 bases, with 13 bases separating them.

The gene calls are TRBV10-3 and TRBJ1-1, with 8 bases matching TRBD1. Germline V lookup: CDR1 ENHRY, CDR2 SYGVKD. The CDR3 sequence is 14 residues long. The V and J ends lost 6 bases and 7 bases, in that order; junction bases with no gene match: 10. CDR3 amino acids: CAIRSDRGRDEAFF. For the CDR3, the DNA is TGTGCCATCAGGTCCGACAGGGGCCGGGATGAAGCTTTCTTT.

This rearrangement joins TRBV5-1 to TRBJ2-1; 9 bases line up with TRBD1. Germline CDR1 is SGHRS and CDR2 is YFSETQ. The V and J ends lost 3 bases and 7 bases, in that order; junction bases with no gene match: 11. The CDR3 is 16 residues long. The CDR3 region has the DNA TGCGCCAGCAGCTACCTCGGACAGGGGCTCCAAAATGAGCAGTTCTTC. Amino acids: CASSYLGQGLQNEQFF.

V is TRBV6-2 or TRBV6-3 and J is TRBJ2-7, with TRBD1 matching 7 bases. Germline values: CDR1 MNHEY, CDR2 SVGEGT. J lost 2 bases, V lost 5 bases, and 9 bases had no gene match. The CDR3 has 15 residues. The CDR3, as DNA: TGTGCCAGCAGTCCAAGTGGGACAGTAGCCTACGAGCAGTACTTC. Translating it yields CASSPSGTVAYEQYF.

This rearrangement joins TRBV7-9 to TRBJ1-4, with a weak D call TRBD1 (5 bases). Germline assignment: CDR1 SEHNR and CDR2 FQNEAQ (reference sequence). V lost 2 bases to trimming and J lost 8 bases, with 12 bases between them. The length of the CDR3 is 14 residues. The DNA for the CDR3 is TGTGCCAGCAGCTTAAGCAGGGAAGACGAAAAACTGTTTTTT. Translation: CASSLSREDEKLFF.